Presented here are 2 T cell receptor beta chains from one specimen sequenced in a study of T cells in Graves' hyperthyroidism and ophthalmopathy. Using RNA transcripts as the source, TCR beta CDR3 regions were amplified. When the TCR CDR3 underwent first-round RT-PCR, the HTBI primer set was used. TCRdb fed the multiplex PCR reads into MiXCR, producing one record per CDR3 protein. The table lists a few hundred thousand distinct CDR3 sequences, around 20% of them singletons, with around 62% in the top ten. What was sequenced was blood. The receptors were sampled from a man aged 25 to 40 with Graves' ophthalmopathy.

The sample holds many counts of this clonotype. DNA of the CDR3: TGTGCCAGCAGCTTAGCCGGACGGGGCTACGAGCAGTACTTC. This codes for CASSLAGRGYEQYF. The chain carries TRBV13 and TRBJ2-7, with D tentatively TRBD2 (5 bases). The CDR3 totals 14 residues. Germline V gene data show CDR1 as PRHDT and CDR2 as FYEKMQ (reference sequence). Trimming shortened V by 1 base and J by 3 bases, and 10 bases separated the two germline ends. Looking up the rest from reference TRBV13 and TRBJ2-7 gives the full variable domain: AAGVIQSPRHLIKEKRETATLKCYPIPRHDTVYWYQQGPGQDPQFLISFYEKMQSDKGSIPDRFSAQQFSDYHSELNMSSLELGDSALYFCASSLAGRGYEQYFGPGTRLTVT.

This clonotype was counted ten times or more. The genes are TRBV2 and TRBJ1-5; D uncertain. The V end was cut by 1 base, the J end by 6 bases, with 10 bases between. CDR1 is SNHLY, CDR2 FYNNEI, per germline. This CDR3 has 14 amino acids. CDR3 sequence: CASSEEQVSQPQHF. The CDR3 DNA reads TGTGCCAGCAGTGAAGAGCAGGTCTCTCAGCCCCAGCATTTT.